The 10 T cell receptor beta chains in this list originate from one sample, sequenced in a study of post-analysis software for immune sequencing data. Whole-study findings and limits: Relative to controls, patients had about five TRBV segments at higher frequency, with TRBV5-6, TRBV5-1 and TRBV20-1 among these.

Sequencing libraries made from TCR beta cDNA carried unique molecular identifiers. One entry per CDR3 protein, called by TCRdb with MiXCR from the PCR reads. The repertoire holds more than 350,000 distinct CDR3 sequences, with about 39% as singletons. No antigens are known for them. The specimen was blood. These receptors all stem from a girl between 2 and 10 years old with multiple sclerosis.

This clonotype was found a few times. The chain employs TRBV11-2 and TRBJ2-1, with D perhaps TRBD2 (6 bases). Germline V gene data show CDR1 as SGHAT and CDR2 as FQNNGV. The CDR3 is 16 amino acids. Trimming removed 5 bases at V and 0 bases at J, with 14 bases between. The CDR3 spells CASSPKRAYSYNEQFF. The CDR3 bases are TGTGCCAGCAGCCCTAAGCGGGCGTACTCCTACAATGAGCAGTTCTTC.

The V gene is TRBV29-1, the J gene TRBJ1-1; D perhaps matches TRBD1 (6 bases). The CDR3 contains 14 residues. Trimming cost V 1 base and J 1 base, with 10 bases left between them. Germline V CDR1 and CDR2: SQVTM, ANQGSEA. The CDR3 DNA sequence: TGCAGCGTTGAAGTAGACAGGCCGAACACTGAAGCTTTCTTT. Translation gives CSVEVDRPNTEAFF.

The rearrangement joins TRBV29-1 to TRBJ2-1, with 7 bases that match TRBD1. The CDR3 length is 14 residues. Germline V gene data show CDR1 as SQVTM and CDR2 as ANQGSEA. Losses at the gene ends were 1 base for V and 6 bases for J; bases not matched to a gene: 6. In DNA form, the CDR3 reads TGCAGCGTTGAAGGGGAGACAGGGATCAATGAGCAGTTCTTC. Its protein is CSVEGETGINEQFF.

The CDR3 sequence: CASSGGTGNPYEQYF. CDR3 coding DNA: TGCGCCAGCAGTGGGGGGACAGGGAACCCCTACGAGCAGTACTTC. This rearrangement joins TRBV10-2 to TRBJ2-7; 9 bases match TRBD1. This CDR3 has 15 residues. Losses at the gene ends were 4 bases for V and 2 bases for J; bases not matched to a gene: 6. The germline V gene encodes CDR1 WSHSY and CDR2 SAAADI.

This clonotype appeared many times. The chain recombines TRBV5-1 with TRBJ1-1, with D perhaps TRBD1 (5 bases). The V and J ends lost 6 bases and 3 bases respectively, with 15 bases between them. CDR3 length: 14 amino acids. Looked up from germline, CDR1 is SGHRS and CDR2 is YFSETQ. As DNA, the CDR3 is TGCGCCAGCAATCTTGGTGGGGGGTACACTGAAGCTTTCTTT. Protein sequence: CASNLGGGYTEAFF.

This clonotype was detected only a few times. The genes are TRBV27 and TRBJ2-1, with D perhaps matching TRBD1 (6 bases). V was pared by 4 bases and J by 7 bases, with 14 bases between. Germline CDR1 MNHEY, CDR2 SMNVEV (reference sequence). CDR3 length: 14 residues. CDR3 DNA sequence: TGTGCCAGCAGTTGGACAGACCTGGGGAATGAGCAGTTCTTC. Encoded protein: CASSWTDLGNEQFF.

This chain uses TRBV28 with TRBJ1-1; D possibly corresponds to TRBD1 (5 bases). The CDR3 runs to 15 residues. CDR1 and CDR2 from the germline V gene are MDHEN and SYDVKM. The V and J ends lost 2 bases and 8 bases respectively, with 18 bases between them. The CDR3 DNA reads as TGTGCCAGCAGTTTAGCCCAGGGATTTTATCCCGAAGCTTTCTTT. Translation: CASSLAQGFYPEAFF.

Only a few counts were recorded for this clonotype. This chain connects TRBV19 to TRBJ2-7, with D unresolved. The CDR3 has 15 residues. CDR1 and CDR2 from the germline V gene are LNHDA and SQIVND (reference sequence). V gave up 4 bases and J gave up 2 bases, with 15 bases separating them. The CDR3 DNA reads as TGTGCCAGTAGTACAAGTTATGACCGAACCTACGAGCAGTACTTC. Translated: CASSTSYDRTYEQYF.

The V and J genes are TRBV12-5 and TRBJ2-5, with TRBD2 matching over 10 bases. CDR1 and CDR2 from the germline V gene are LGHNT and FRNRAP. With V trimmed by 3 bases and J by 4 bases, 2 bases remained unmatched. The CDR3 covers 14 residues. The CDR3: CASGFSSGGETQYF. CDR3 bases: TGTGCTAGTGGTTTCTCTAGCGGGGGAGAGACCCAGTACTTC.

This clonotype has a single count. The chain employs TRBV5-1 and TRBJ2-6, with D possibly TRBD1 on 6 matching bases. Germline-derived CDR1 and CDR2 are SGHRS and YFSETQ. The CDR3 runs to 17 residues. The V and J ends lost 0 bases and 0 bases respectively, with 10 bases between them. The CDR3 DNA reads as TGCGCCAGCAGCTTGGCTACAGGGAGCTCTGGGGCCAACGTCCTGACTTTC. Protein sequence: CASSLATGSSGANVLTF.